This TCR beta chain was retrieved from a study of T cell repertoires in cytomegalovirus infection. Study-wide background: In public TCR beta signatures, there were indications of both CMV infection and matching HLA type. Whole-study results and caveats: Ex vivo responses were dominated by HLA-C-restricted CMV-specific TCR beta clonotypes. There were carriers of CMV plus the relevant HLA, and cumulative public TCR beta family frequency identified them.

The table lists this clonotype with a few counts. The antigen remains undetermined. J was trimmed by 6 bases and V by 5 bases; bases with no gene match: 7. Germline V gene sequence: CDR1 MNHNS, CDR2 SASEGT. The CDR3 runs 15 residues. TCRdb re-analysed the reads in MiXCR, keeping a single row per CDR3 protein. The data hold fewer than 350,000 distinct CDR3 sequences, with roughly 16% observed a single time. This sequence originates from a human donor in good health (CMV status not recorded). Some clones in this sample may be carry-over from other donors' samples. The genes are TRBV6-1 and TRBJ2-1; 10 bases map to TRBD1. Sequencing was done on a sample of PBMCs. The CDR3 bases are TGTGCCAGCAGTTTTGGGGACAGGGGCTCCAATGAGCAGTTCTTC. It codes for CASSFGDRGSNEQFF.